This is a list of T cell receptor beta chains from one sample in a study of blood T cell repertoires in COVID-19. Repertoires were generated with immunoSEQ multiplex PCR, while TCRdb's copy carries only in-frame clones and drops some. The sample has about 83,000 clones; about 84% are singletons. Sequencing used peripheral blood. The receptors come from a man between 45 and 60 years old with active COVID-19. CDR3s include the opening cysteine and the closing phenylalanine or tryptophan. A D gene is named only where the DNA matches it firmly. The listing skips clone size in some rows; elsewhere it reads once, few, many or a size class.

d_gene	j_gene	abundance	v_gene	CDR3aa	CDR3nt
NA	TRBJ2-2	NA	TRBV6-5	CASSRGLAHTGELFF	TGTGCCAGCAGTCGCGGATTGGCCCACACCGGGGAGCTGTTTTTT
TRBD1	TRBJ1-2	NA	TRBV5-6	CASGQGNYGYTF	TGTGCCAGCGGACAGGGGAACTATGGCTACACCTTC
NA	TRBJ2-5	NA	TRBV13	CASSFRGPQETQYF	TGTGCCAGCAGCTTCAGGGGACCCCAAGAGACCCAGTACTTC
NA	TRBJ2-3	NA	TRBV19	CASMGRTDTQYF	TGTGCCAGTATGGGCCGTACAGATACGCAGTATTTT
NA	TRBJ2-5	NA	TRBV9	CASSPRAGRGQETQYF	TGTGCCAGCAGCCCCAGGGCCGGAAGGGGCCAAGAGACCCAGTACTTC
NA	TRBJ1-6	NA	TRBV30	CAWSVRTGNSPLHF	TGTGCCTGGAGTGTACGAACAGGGAATTCACCCCTCCACTTT
TRBD1	TRBJ1-1	NA	TRBV7-2	CASSSDRAFEAFF	TGTGCCAGCAGCTCGGACAGGGCTTTTGAAGCTTTCTTT
NA	TRBJ2-3	few	TRBV7-9	CASSQATDTQYF	TGTGCCAGCAGCCAGGCAACAGATACGCAGTATTTT
TRBD1	TRBJ2-2	NA	TRBV5-5	CASSLWTGVPGELFF	TGTGCCAGCAGTTTGTGGACAGGGGTCCCCGGGGAGCTGTTTTTT
NA	TRBJ2-5	NA	TRBV19	CASSIGGTLQETQYF	TGTGCCAGTAGTATAGGAGGGACACTCCAAGAGACCCAGTACTTC
TRBD1	TRBJ1-4	medium-sized	TRBV19	CASSRQGLREKLFF	TGTGCCAGTAGTCGACAGGGGCTAAGGGAAAAACTGTTTTTT
TRBD1	TRBJ2-2	NA	TRBV5-1	CASSPTGGAVRNTGELFF	TGCGCCAGCAGCCCGACAGGGGGCGCCGTAAGGAACACCGGGGAGCTGTTTTTT
TRBD2	TRBJ2-2	NA	TRBV5-4	CASSGSPGLAGNTGELFF	TGTGCCAGCAGCGGAAGTCCGGGACTAGCGGGTAACACCGGGGAGCTGTTTTTT
NA	TRBJ2-6	once	TRBV5-1	CASSLDVPSVAGANVLTF	TGCGCCAGCAGCTTGGACGTACCATCGGTGGCTGGGGCCAACGTCCTGACTTTC
TRBD1	TRBJ2-7	once	TRBV9	CASSGSGTGSYEQYF	TGTGCCAGCAGCGGATCCGGGACAGGGTCCTACGAGCAGTACTTC
NA	TRBJ2-2	few	TRBV5-1	CASSLAAGSDTGELFF	TGCGCCAGCAGCTTGGCCGCAGGGTCGGACACCGGGGAGCTGTTTTTT
NA	TRBJ2-6	NA	TRBV5-1	CASSLTVTTGANVLTF	TGCGCCAGCAGCTTGACGGTCACGACTGGGGCCAACGTCCTGACTTTC
TRBD1	TRBJ2-2	once	TRBV7-9	CASSSWDSLTGELFF	TGTGCCAGCAGCTCCTGGGACAGCCTCACCGGGGAGCTGTTTTTT
NA	TRBJ2-3	NA	TRBV9	CASSVAGTDTQYF	TGTGCCAGCAGCGTAGCAGGCACAGATACGCAGTATTTT
NA	TRBJ2-5	NA	TRBV11-2	CASSLKRAGTETQYF	TGTGCCAGCAGCTTGAAAAGGGCGGGGACAGAGACCCAGTACTTC
TRBD2	TRBJ2-1	NA	TRBV30	CAWSVRAGGSYNEQFF	TGTGCCTGGAGTGTACGAGCGGGAGGGTCCTACAATGAGCAGTTCTTC
NA	TRBJ2-5	NA	TRBV7-9	CASRQERETQYF	TGTGCCAGCAGACAAGAAAGAGAGACCCAGTACTTC
NA	TRBJ2-2	medium-sized	TRBV12-3/TRBV12-4	CASSQGLGGELFF	TGTGCCAGCAGTCAGGGGTTAGGCGGGGAGCTGTTTTTT
TRBD1	TRBJ2-7	NA	TRBV15	CATSRDRGRQGERYEQYF	TGTGCCACCAGCAGAGATCGGGGTAGACAGGGGGAAAGGTACGAGCAGTACTTC
TRBD2	TRBJ2-5	NA	TRBV9	CASSFRSGTEETQYF	TGTGCCAGCAGCTTCCGTAGCGGGACGGAGGAGACCCAGTACTTC
TRBD1	TRBJ1-5	NA	TRBV15	CATSSPGTGIYQPQHF	TGTGCCACCAGCAGCCCGGGGACAGGGATATATCAGCCCCAGCATTTT
NA	TRBJ2-3	NA	TRBV5-1	CASSEGTSDTQYF	TGCGCCAGCAGCGAGGGGACTTCAGATACGCAGTATTTT
NA	TRBJ2-5	NA	TRBV6-1	CASSDGRRDRETQYF	TGTGCCAGCAGTGATGGACGCCGTGACAGGGAGACCCAGTACTTC
TRBD2	TRBJ2-3	NA	TRBV27	CASSRKGLPFPDTQYF	TGTGCCAGCAGTCGAAAGGGACTACCCTTTCCAGATACGCAGTATTTT
TRBD1	TRBJ1-6	NA	TRBV7-9	CASSLAGQDNSPLHF	TGTGCCAGCAGCTTAGCGGGACAGGATAATTCACCCCTCCACTTT
TRBD2	TRBJ2-1	NA	TRBV4-2	CASSQRTSGGGSYNEQFF	TGTGCCAGCAGCCAACGGACTAGCGGGGGGGGCTCCTACAATGAGCAGTTCTTC
TRBD2	TRBJ2-7	NA	TRBV3-1/TRBV3-2	CASSQGGGTYEQYF	TGTGCCAGCAGCCAGGGGGGAGGGACCTACGAGCAGTACTTC
TRBD2	TRBJ2-5	NA	TRBV13	CASSSGLAGSQETQYF	TGTGCCAGCAGCTCGGGACTAGCGGGGAGTCAAGAGACCCAGTACTTC
NA	TRBJ1-5	NA	TRBV18	CASSPGHLYSNQPQHF	TGTGCCAGCTCACCGGGACACCTTTATAGCAATCAGCCCCAGCATTTT
TRBD1	TRBJ1-2	NA	TRBV28	CASRPSRQGANYGYTF	TGTGCCAGCAGGCCCTCAAGACAGGGGGCTAACTATGGCTACACCTTC
TRBD1	TRBJ1-1	NA	TRBV30	CAWSAPSGTGNTEAFF	TGTGCCTGGAGTGCCCCTTCCGGGACAGGAAACACTGAAGCTTTCTTT
TRBD1	TRBJ1-2	NA	TRBV6-7	CASSYSGGQAHGYTF	TGTGCCAGCAGTTACTCGGGAGGACAGGCCCATGGCTACACCTTC